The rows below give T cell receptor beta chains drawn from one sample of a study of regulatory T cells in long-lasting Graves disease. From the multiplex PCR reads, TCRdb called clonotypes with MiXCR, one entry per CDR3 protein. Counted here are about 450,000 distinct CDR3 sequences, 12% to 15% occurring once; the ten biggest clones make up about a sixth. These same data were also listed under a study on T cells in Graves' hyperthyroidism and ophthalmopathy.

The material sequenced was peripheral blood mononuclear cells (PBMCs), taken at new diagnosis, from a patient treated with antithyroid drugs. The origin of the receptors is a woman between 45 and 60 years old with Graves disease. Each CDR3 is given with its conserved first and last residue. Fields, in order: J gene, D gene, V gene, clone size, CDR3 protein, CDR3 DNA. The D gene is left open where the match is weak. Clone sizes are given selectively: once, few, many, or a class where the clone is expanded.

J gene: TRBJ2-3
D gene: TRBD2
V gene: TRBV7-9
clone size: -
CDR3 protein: CASSLGTSATDTQYF
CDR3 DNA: TGTGCCAGCAGCTTGGGGACTAGCGCCACAGATACGCAGTATTTT

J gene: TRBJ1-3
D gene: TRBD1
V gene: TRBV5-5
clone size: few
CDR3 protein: CASSPTGDGNTIYF
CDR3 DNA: TGTGCCAGCAGCCCGACAGGGGATGGAAACACCATATATTTT

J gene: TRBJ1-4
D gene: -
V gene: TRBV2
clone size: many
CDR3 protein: CASSAGGSFNEKLFF
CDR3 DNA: TGTGCCAGCAGTGCCGGGGGCAGCTTTAATGAAAAACTGTTTTTT

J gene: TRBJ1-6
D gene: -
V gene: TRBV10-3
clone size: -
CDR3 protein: CAISESGDSPLHF
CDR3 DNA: TGTGCCATCAGTGAATCCGGGGACTCACCCCTCCACTTT

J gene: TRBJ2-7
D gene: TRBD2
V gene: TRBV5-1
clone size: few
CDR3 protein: CASSSIAGASYEQYF
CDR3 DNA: TGCGCCAGCAGCTCTATAGCGGGAGCCTCCTACGAGCAGTACTTC

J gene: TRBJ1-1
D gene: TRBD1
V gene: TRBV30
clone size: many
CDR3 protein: CAWRSGPGTGETFF
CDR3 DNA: TGTGCCTGGAGGTCCGGTCCCGGGACAGGGGAAACTTTCTTT

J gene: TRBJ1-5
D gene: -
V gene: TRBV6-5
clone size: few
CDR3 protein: CASSYSRESNQPQHF
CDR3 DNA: TGTGCCAGCAGTTACTCGAGGGAAAGCAATCAGCCCCAGCATTTT

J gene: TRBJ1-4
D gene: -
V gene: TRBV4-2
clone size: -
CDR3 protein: CASSQVEQELEKLFF
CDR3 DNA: TGTGCCAGCAGCCAAGTCGAACAGGAATTAGAAAAACTGTTTTTT

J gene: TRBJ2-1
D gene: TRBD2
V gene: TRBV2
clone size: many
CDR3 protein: CAITILAGRNEQFF
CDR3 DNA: TGTGCCATTACGATACTAGCGGGTCGAAATGAGCAGTTCTTC

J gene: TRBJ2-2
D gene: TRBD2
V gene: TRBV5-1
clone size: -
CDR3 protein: CASSLATSGRTGELFF
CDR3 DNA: TGCGCCAGCAGCTTGGCGACTAGCGGGAGGACCGGGGAGCTGTTTTTT

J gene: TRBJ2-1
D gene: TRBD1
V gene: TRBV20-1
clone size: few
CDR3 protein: CSARTGGVDEQFF
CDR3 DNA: TGCAGTGCTAGAACAGGGGGTGTCGATGAGCAGTTCTTC

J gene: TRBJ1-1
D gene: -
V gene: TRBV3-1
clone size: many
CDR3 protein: CASSPASGANTEAFF
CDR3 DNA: TGTGCCAGCAGCCCAGCTTCGGGGGCGAACACTGAAGCTTTCTTT

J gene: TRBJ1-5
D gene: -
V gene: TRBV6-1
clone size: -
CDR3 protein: CASSEDGVLGNQPQHF
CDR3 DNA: TGTGCCAGCAGTGAAGATGGGGTTTTAGGAAATCAGCCCCAGCATTTT

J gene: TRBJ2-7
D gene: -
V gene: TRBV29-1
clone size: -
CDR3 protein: CSVEDPENENSYEQYF
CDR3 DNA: TGCAGCGTTGAAGACCCCGAGAACGAGAACTCCTACGAGCAGTACTTC

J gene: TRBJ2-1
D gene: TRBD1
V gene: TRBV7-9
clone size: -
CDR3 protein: CASSPGQVSYEQFF
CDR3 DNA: TGTGCCAGCAGCCCGGGACAGGTCTCCTACGAGCAGTTCTTC

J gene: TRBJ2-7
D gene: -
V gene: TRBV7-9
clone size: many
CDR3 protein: CASSLVSASYEQYF
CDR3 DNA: TGTGCCAGCAGCTTAGTGTCGGCCTCCTACGAGCAGTACTTC

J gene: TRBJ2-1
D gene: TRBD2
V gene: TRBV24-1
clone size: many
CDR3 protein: CATSDFGTSGRYSYNEQFF
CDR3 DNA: TGTGCCACCAGTGATTTTGGGACTAGCGGGAGGTACTCCTACAATGAGCAGTTCTTC

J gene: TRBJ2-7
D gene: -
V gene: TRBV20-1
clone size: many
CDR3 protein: CSAKRAAEQYF
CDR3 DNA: TGCAGTGCTAAAAGAGCAGCCGAGCAGTACTTC

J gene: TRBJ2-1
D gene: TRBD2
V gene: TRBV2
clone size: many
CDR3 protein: CASRSLLAGGGEQFF
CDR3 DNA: TGTGCCAGCAGATCCCTACTAGCGGGAGGGGGTGAGCAGTTCTTC

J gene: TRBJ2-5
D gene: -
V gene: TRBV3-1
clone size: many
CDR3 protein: CASSQGRGLQETQYF
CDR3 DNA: TGTGCCAGCAGCCAAGGCAGGGGACTACAAGAGACCCAGTACTTC

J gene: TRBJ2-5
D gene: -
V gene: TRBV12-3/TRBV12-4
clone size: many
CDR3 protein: CASSLAASETQYF
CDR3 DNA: TGTGCCAGCAGTTTAGCGGCTTCGGAGACCCAGTACTTC

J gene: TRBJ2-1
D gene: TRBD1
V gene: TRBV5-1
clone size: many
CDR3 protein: CASSERGHEQFF
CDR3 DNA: TGCGCCAGCAGTGAGAGGGGGCATGAGCAGTTCTTC

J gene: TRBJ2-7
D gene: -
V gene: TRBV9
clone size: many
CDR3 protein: CASSRDLEQYF
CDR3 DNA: TGTGCCAGCAGCAGAGACCTTGAGCAGTACTTC

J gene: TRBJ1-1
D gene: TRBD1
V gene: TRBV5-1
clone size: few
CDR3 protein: CASSLRPGGRSFF
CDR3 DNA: TGCGCCAGCAGCTTGAGGCCAGGGGGCAGGTCTTTCTTT